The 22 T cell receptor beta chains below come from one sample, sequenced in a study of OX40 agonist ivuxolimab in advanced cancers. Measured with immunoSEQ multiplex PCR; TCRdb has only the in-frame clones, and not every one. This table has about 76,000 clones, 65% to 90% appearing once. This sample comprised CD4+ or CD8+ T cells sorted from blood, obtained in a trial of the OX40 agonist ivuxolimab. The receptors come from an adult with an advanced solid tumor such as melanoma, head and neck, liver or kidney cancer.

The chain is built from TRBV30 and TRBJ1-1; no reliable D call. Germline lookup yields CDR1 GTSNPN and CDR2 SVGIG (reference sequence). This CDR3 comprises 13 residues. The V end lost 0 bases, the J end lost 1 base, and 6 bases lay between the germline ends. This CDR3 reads CAWSVMANTEAFF. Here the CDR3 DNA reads TGTGCCTGGAGTGTAATGGCGAACACTGAAGCTTTCTTT.

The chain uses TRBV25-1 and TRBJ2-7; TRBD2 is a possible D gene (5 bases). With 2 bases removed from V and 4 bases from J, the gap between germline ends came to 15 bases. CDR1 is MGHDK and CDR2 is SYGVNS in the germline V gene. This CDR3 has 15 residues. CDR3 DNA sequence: TGTGCCAGCAGTGAAATCGACGGAGGAATGTACGAGCAGTACTTC. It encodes CASSEIDGGMYEQYF.

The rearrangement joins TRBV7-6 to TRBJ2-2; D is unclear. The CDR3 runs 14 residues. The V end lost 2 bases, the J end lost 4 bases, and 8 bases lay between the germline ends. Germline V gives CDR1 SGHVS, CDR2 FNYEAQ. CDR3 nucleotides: TGTGCCAGCAGCTTATCGGCGATCACCGGGGAGCTGTTTTTT. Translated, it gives CASSLSAITGELFF.

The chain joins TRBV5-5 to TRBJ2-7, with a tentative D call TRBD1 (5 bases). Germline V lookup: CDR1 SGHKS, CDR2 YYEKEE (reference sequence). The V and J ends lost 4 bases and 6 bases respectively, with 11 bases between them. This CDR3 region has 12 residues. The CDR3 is CASSAHRGEQYF. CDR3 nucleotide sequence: TGTGCCAGCAGCGCCCATAGGGGCGAGCAGTACTTC.

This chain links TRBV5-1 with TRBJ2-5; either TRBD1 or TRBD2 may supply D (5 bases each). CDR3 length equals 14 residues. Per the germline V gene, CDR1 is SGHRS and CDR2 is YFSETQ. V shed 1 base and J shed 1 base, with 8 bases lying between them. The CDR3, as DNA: TGCGCCAGCAGCTTGTACGGGACCCAAGAGACCCAGTACTTC. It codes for CASSLYGTQETQYF.

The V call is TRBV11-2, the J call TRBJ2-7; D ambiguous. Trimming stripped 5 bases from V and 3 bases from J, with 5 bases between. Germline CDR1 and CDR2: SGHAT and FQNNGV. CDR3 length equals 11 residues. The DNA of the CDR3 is TGTGCCAGCAGCCCCCACTACGAGCAGTACTTC. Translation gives CASSPHYEQYF. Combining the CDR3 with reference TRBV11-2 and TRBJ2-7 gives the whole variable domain EAGVAQSPRYKIIEKRQSVAFWCNPISGHATLYWYQQILGQGPKLLIQFQNNGVVDDSQLPKDRFSAERLKGVDSTLKIQPAKLEDSAVYLCASSPHYEQYFGPGTRLTVT.

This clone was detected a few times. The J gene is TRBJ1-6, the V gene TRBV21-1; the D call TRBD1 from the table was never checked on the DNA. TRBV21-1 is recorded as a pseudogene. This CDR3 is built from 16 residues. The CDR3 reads CASSKERAGGYSPLHF. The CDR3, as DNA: TGTGCCAGCAGCAAAGAACGCGCAGGGGGATATTCACCCCTCCACTTT.

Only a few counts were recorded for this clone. CDR3 bases: TGTGCCAGCAGTTACTTGGGCCAGGGGCCCTACGAGCAGTACTTC. Translation gives CASSYLGQGPYEQYF. The chain employs TRBV6-5 and TRBJ2-7, with TRBD1 as a possible D gene (6 bases). Germline V lookup: CDR1 MNHEY, CDR2 SVGAGI. V gave up 1 base and J gave up 2 bases, with 12 bases separating them. The length of the CDR3 is 15 residues.

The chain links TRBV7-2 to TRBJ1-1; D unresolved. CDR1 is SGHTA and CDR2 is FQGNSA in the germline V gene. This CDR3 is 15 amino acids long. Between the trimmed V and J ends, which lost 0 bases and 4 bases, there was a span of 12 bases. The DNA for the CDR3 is TGTGCCAGCAGCTTAGCGTACCGCCGGAGCACTGAAGCTTTCTTT. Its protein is CASSLAYRRSTEAFF.

The CDR3 region has the DNA TGTGCCAGCAGCTTAGATGGGGGCGCAGGCAATCAGCCCCAGCATTTT. This translates into CASSLDGGAGNQPQHF. V gene TRBV11-2 combines with J gene TRBJ1-5; a possible D gene is TRBD1 (6 bases). CDR1 is SGHAT and CDR2 is FQNNGV in the germline V gene. CDR3 length: 16 amino acids. V was pared by 0 bases and J by 2 bases, with 11 bases between.

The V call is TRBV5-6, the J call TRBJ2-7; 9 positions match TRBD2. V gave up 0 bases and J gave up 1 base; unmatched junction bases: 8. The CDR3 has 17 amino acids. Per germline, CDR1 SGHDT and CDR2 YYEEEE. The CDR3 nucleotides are TGTGCCAGCAGCTTGGGTCCGTTGAGCGGGGGGTCCTACGAGCAGTACTTC. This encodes CASSLGPLSGGSYEQYF.

CDR3 nucleotide sequence: TGTGCCAGCAGGGGGACAGGGGGCAACTATGGCTACACCTTC. Protein sequence: CASRGTGGNYGYTF. This chain joins TRBV6-5 and TRBJ1-2; 12 positions agree with TRBD1. CDR1 and CDR2 (germline): MNHEY, SVGAGI. The CDR3 consists of 14 residues. Losses at the gene ends were 6 bases for V and 2 bases for J; bases not matched to a gene: 1.

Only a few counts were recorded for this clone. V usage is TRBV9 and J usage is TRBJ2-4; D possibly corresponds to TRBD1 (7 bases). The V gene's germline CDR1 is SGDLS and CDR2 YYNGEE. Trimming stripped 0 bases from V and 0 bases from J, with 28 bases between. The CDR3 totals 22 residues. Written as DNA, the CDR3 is TGTGCCAGCAGCGTAGGGCTCGGGGGACAGCAGTTAGGATCCCGAGCCAAAAACATTCAGTACTTC. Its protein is CASSVGLGGQQLGSRAKNIQYF. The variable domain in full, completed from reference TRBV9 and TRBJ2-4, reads DSGVTQTPKHLITATGQRVTLRCSPRSGDLSVYWYQQSLDQGLQFLIQYYNGEERAKGNILERFSAQQFPDLHSELNLSSLELGDSALYFCASSVGLGGQQLGSRAKNIQYFGAGTRLSVL.

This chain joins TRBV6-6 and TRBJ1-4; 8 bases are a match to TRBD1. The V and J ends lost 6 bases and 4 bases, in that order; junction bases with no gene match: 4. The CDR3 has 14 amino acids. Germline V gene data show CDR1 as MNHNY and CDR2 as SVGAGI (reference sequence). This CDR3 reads CASRPDRGNEKLFF. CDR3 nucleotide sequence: TGTGCCAGCAGACCCGACAGGGGTAATGAAAAACTGTTTTTT.

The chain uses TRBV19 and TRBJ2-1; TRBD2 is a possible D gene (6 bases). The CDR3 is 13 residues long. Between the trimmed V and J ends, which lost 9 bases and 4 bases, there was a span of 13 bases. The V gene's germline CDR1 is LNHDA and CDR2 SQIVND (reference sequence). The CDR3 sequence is CASSTSRYNEQFF. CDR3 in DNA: TGTGCCAGCTCAACTAGCAGATACAATGAGCAGTTCTTC.

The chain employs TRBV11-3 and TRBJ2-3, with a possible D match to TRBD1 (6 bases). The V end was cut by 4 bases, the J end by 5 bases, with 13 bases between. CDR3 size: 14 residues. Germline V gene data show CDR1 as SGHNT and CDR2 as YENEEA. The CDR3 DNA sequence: TGTGCCAGCAGCTCCCGGGACAAAGGAGATACGCAGTATTTT. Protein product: CASSSRDKGDTQYF.

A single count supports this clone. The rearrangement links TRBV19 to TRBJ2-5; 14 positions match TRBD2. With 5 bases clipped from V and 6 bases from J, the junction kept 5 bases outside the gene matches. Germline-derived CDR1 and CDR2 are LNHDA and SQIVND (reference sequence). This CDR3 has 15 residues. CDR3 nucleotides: TGTGCCAGTAGTGACGGGACTAGCGGGAGAAAGACCCAGTACTTC. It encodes CASSDGTSGRKTQYF.

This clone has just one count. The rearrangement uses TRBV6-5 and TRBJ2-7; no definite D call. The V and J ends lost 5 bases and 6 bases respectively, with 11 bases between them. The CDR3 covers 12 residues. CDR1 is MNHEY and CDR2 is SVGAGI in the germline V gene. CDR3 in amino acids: CASSPSIFEQYF. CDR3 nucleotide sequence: TGTGCCAGCAGTCCTTCTATTTTCGAGCAGTACTTC.

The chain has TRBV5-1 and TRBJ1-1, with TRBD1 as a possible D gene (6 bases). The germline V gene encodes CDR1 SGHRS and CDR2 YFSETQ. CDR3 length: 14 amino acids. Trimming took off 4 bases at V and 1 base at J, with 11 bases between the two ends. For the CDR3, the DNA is TGCGCCAGCAGCCCGGGACACCCGAACACTGAAGCTTTCTTT. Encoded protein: CASSPGHPNTEAFF.

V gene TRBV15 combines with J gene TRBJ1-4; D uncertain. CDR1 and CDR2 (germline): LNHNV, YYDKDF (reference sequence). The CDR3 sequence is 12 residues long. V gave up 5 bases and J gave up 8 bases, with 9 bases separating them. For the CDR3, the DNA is TGTGCCACCAGCCTAATGGGCGAAAAACTGTTTTTT. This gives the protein CATSLMGEKLFF.

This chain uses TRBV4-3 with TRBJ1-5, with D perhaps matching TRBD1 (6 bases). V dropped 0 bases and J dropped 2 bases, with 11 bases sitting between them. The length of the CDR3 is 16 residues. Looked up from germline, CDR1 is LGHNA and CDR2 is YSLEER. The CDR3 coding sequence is TGCGCCAGCAGCCAAGAGTTTGCAGGGGGCAATCAGCCCCAGCATTTT. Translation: CASSQEFAGGNQPQHF.

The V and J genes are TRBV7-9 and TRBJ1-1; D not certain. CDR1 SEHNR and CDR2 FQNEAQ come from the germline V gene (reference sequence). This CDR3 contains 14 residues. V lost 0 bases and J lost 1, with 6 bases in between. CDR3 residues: CASSLAYRNTEAFF. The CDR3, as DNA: TGTGCCAGCAGCTTAGCGTACAGGAACACTGAAGCTTTCTTT.